This T cell receptor (beta chain) was found in a study of blood T cell repertoires in COVID-19. Study context: Samples of COVID-19 (acute and convalescent) were obtained from the United States, Italy and Spain. T cells, B-cell-depleted T cells, or PBMCs supplied cDNA or gDNA.

This clone was detected a few times. A Seattle source enrolled patients during active infection and followed them longitudinally. In the authors' workflow: It was from reference gene primer amplification that nucleated cell counts were estimated. This table comes from immunoSEQ multiplex PCR, and its TCRdb copy is limited to in-frame clones, with some not included. The DNA gave D and trimming, while V, J and clone size come from that table. The sample holds approximately 330,000 clones; over 80% are singletons and the top ten take approximately 9.3%. Germline-derived CDR1 and CDR2 are MNHEY and SVGEGT. V gave up 6 bases and J gave up 9 bases, with 18 bases separating them. The CDR3 runs to 15 residues.

Sequencing was performed on peripheral blood. This sequence originates from a man younger than 40 with COVID-19, enrolled during active disease. The chain links TRBV6-2 or TRBV6-3 to TRBJ1-6; D is ambiguous. For the CDR3, the DNA is TGTGCCAGCAGCTCTAGGTTCTTGGGAGGTTCACCCCTCCACTTT. Its protein is CASSSRFLGGSPLHF.